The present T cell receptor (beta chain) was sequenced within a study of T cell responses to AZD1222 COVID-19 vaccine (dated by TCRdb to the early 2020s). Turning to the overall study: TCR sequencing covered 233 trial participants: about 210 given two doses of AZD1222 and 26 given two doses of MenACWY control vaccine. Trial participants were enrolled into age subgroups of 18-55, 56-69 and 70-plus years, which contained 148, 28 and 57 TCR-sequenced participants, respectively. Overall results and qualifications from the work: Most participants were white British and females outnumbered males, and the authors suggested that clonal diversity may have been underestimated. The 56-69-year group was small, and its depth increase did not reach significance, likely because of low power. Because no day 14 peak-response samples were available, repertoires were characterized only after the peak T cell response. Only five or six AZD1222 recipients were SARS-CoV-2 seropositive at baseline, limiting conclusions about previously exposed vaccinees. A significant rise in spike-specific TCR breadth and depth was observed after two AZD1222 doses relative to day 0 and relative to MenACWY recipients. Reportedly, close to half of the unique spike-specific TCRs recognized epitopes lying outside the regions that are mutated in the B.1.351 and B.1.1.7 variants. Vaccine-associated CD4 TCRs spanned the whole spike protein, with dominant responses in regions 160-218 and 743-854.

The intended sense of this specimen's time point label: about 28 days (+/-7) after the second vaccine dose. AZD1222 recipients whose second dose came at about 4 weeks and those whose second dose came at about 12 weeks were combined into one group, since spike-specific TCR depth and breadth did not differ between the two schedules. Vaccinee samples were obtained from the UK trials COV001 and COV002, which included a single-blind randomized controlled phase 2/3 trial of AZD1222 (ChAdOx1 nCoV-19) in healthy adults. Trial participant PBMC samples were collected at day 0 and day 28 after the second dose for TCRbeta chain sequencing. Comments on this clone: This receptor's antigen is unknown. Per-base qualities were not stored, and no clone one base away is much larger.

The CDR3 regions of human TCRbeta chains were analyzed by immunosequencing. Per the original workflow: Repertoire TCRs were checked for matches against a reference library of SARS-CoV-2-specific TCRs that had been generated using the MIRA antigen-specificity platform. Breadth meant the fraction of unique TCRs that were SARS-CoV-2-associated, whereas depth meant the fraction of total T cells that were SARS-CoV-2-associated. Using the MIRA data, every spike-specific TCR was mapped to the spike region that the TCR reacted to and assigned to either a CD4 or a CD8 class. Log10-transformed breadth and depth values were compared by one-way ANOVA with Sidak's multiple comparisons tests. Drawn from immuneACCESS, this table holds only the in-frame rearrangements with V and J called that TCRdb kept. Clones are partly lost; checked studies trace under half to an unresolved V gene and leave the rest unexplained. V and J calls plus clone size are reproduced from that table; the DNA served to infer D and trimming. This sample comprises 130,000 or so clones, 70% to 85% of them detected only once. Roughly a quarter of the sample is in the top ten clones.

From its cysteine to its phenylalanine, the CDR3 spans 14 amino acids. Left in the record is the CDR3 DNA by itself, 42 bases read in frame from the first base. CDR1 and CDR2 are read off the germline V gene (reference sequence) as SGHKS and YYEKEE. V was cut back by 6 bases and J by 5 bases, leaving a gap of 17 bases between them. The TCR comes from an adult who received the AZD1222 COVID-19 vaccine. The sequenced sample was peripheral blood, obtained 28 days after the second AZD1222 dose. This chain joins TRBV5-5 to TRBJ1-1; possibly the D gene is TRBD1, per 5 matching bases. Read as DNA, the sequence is TGTGCCAGCAACTCCGCAGGGCGAATGACTGAAGCTTTCTTT. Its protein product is CASNSAGRMTEAFF.